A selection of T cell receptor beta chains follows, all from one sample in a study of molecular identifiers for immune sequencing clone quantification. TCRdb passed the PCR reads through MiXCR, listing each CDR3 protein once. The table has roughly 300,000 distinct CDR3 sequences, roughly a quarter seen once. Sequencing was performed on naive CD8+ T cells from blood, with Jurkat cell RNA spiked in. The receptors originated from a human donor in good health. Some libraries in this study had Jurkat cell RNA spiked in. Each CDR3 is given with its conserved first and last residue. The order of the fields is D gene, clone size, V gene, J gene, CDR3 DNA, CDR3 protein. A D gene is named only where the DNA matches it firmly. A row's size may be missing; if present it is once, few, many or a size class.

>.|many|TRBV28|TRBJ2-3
TGTGCCAGCAGTTTATTGGAACAGTTTGCAGATACGCAGTATTTT
CASSLLEQFADTQYF
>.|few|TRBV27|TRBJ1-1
TGTGCCAGCAGACCACTGGTCGGGGCGGGCACTGAAGCTTTCTTT
CASRPLVGAGTEAFF
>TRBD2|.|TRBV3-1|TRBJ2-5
TGTGCCAGCAGCCACGGGACTACGGAGACCCAGTACTTC
CASSHGTTETQYF
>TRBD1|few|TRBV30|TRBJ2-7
TGTGCCTGGAGGCCGGGACAGACCTACGAGCAGTACTTC
CAWRPGQTYEQYF
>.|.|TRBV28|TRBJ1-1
TGTGCCAGCAGTTTCCGTCCTTACACTGAAGCTTTCTTT
CASSFRPYTEAFF
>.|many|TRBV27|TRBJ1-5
TGTGCCAGCAGACTTACAGGGTATAGCAATCAGCCCCAGCATTTT
CASRLTGYSNQPQHF
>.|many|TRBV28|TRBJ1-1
TGTGCCAGCAGTCCTGCCTTGGTCAGGGAAGCTTTCTTT
CASSPALVREAFF
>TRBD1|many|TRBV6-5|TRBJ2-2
TGTGCCAGCACCAACCTCAGGGGGCTGGGCACCGGGGAGCTGTTTTTT
CASTNLRGLGTGELFF
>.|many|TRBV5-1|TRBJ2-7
TGCGCCAGCAGCTTGGGAGCCCCGCCCGTGTACGAGCAGTACTTC
CASSLGAPPVYEQYF
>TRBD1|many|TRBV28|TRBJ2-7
TGTGCCAGCAGTCCCCGGACAGGGGTTTGGGAGCAGTACTTC
CASSPRTGVWEQYF
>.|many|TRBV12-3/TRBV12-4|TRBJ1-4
TGTGCCAGCAGTTTACTAGCGGAGGAAAAACTGTTTTTT
CASSLLAEEKLFF
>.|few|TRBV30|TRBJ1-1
TGTGCCTGGAGTACGAGCAGACACACTGAAGCTTTCTTT
CAWSTSRHTEAFF
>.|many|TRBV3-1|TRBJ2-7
TGTGCCAGCAGCCCCCAGGCGGGTCGCTCCTACGAGCAGTACTTC
CASSPQAGRSYEQYF
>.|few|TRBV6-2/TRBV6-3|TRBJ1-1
TGTGCCAGCTCCTGGAGCATGAACACTGAAGCTTTCTTT
CASSWSMNTEAFF
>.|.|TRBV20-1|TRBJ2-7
TGCAGTGCCGAAGGGTCCGGGTACGAGCAGTACTTC
CSAEGSGYEQYF
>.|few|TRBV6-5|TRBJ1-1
TGTGCCAGCAGTTATTCGGAGAATGAAGCTTTCTTT
CASSYSENEAFF
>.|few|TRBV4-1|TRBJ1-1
TGCGCCAGCAGCCTACTCGGGCACACTGAAGCTTTCTTT
CASSLLGHTEAFF
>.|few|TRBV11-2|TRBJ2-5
TGTGCCAGCAGCTTTTCCGAAAACGGGGCACAAGAGACCCAGTACTTC
CASSFSENGAQETQYF
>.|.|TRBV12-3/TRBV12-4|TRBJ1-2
TGTGCCAGCAGTTCCGCACAGGGCTATGGCTACACCTTC
CASSSAQGYGYTF
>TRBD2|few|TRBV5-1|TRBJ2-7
TGCGCCAGCAGCTCGCCGGGACTAGCGGGAGCGATTTACGAGCAGTACTTC
CASSSPGLAGAIYEQYF
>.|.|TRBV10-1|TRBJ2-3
TGCGCCAGCAGGTCGGGACCTAGCACAGATACGCAGTATTTT
CASRSGPSTDTQYF
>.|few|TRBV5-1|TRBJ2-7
TGCGCCAGCAGCTTGGTGCAGGAATCCTACGAGCAGTACTTC
CASSLVQESYEQYF
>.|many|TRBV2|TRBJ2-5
TGTGCCAGCAGTGCCACGCACAGGGACCTCCAAGAGACCCAGTACTTC
CASSATHRDLQETQYF
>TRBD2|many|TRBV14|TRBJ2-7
TGTGCCAGCAGCCAAGATATAGCGGGGCCTGCCTACGAGCAGTACTTC
CASSQDIAGPAYEQYF
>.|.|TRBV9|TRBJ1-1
TGTGCCAGCGGGCTACGCAACACTGAAGCTCTCTTT
CASGLRNTEALF
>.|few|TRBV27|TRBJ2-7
TGTGCCAGCAGTGGGGGAGGCAATGCATTGAGCTCCTACGAGCAGTACTTC
CASSGGGNALSSYEQYF
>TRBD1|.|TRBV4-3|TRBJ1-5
TGCGCCAGCAGCCAATTGGGACAGATGAACAATCAGCCCCAGCATTTT
CASSQLGQMNNQPQHF
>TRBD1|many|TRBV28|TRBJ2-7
TGTGCCAGCAGTTTACGGACAGGGGTGAGCGAGCAGTACTTC
CASSLRTGVSEQYF
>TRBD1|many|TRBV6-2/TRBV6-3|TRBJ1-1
TGTGCCAGCAGTCCACCGACAGGGATGCACACTGAAGCTTTCTTT
CASSPPTGMHTEAFF
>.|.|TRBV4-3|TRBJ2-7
TGCGCCAGCAGCCAAGGTCACGCGGCATTCGACTACGAGCAGTACTTC
CASSQGHAAFDYEQYF
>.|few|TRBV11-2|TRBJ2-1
TGTGCCAGCAGCCCGCCGGGAGTCACCTACAATGAGCAGTTCTTC
CASSPPGVTYNEQFF
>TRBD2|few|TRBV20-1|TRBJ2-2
TGCAGTGCTAGAGAGTCTAGCGGGGGATACACCGGGGAGCTGTTTTTT
CSARESSGGYTGELFF
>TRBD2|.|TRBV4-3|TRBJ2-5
TGCGCCAGCAGCCTAAACGTGCTAGCGGGGGTGGAGACCCAGTACTTC
CASSLNVLAGVETQYF
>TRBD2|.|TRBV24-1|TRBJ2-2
TGTGCCACCAGTGATTCTGGACTAGCGGAAAACACCGGGGAGCTGTTTTTT
CATSDSGLAENTGELFF
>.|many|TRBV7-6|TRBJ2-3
TGTGCCAGCAGCTTAGAGTGGAGCACAGATACGCAGTATTTT
CASSLEWSTDTQYF
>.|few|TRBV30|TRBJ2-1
TGTGCCTGGCTAGACATGAGCTCCTACAATGAGCAGTTCTTC
CAWLDMSSYNEQFF
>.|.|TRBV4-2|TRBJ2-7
TGTGCCAGCAGCCAAGTTGTAACTAGTTCGTCGTACGAGCAGTACTTC
CASSQVVTSSSYEQYF
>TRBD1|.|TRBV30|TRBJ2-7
TGTGCCTGGAGTGCGGGACAGAGCTACGAGCAGTACTTC
CAWSAGQSYEQYF
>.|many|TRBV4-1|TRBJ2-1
TGCGCCAGCAGCCAAGAGCCGACTCGTTCCAATGAGCAGTTCTTC
CASSQEPTRSNEQFF
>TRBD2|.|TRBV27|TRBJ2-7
TGTGCCAGCAGTGAGACTAGCGGGAATACGTACGAGCAGTACTTC
CASSETSGNTYEQYF
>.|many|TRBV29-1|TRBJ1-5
TGCAGCGTTGGAGAAGGAGCCAATCAGCCCCAGCATTTT
CSVGEGANQPQHF
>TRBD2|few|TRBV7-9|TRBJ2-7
TGTGCCAGCAGCTTAGGGCTAGCGGGACTCGAGCAGTACTTC
CASSLGLAGLEQYF
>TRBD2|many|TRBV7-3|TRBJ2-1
TGTGCCAGCAGCTTAATCCCGGGAGGGCCTGGGAATGAGCAGTTCTTC
CASSLIPGGPGNEQFF
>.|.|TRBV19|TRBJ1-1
TGTGCCAGTAGTACTTACGGAGGGGGGTTGAACACTGAAGCTTTCTTT
CASSTYGGGLNTEAFF
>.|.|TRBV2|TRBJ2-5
TGTGCCAGCAGTGAGGGACAATCTACCCAAGGGACCCAGTACTTC
CASSEGQSTQGTQYF
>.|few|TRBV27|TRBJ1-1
TGTGCCAGCTCGGACGGCCCTGAAGCTTTCTTT
CASSDGPEAFF
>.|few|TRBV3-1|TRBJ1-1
TGTGCCAGCAGCCACCGTACGCGGGGGTTCACTGAAGCTTTCTTT
CASSHRTRGFTEAFF
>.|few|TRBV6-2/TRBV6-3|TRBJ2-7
TGTGCCAGCAGTTACGGGAGTTGGTACGAGCAGTACTTC
CASSYGSWYEQYF
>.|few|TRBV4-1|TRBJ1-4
TGCGCCAGCAGCCTTCGATCTGCAACTAATGAAAAACTGTTTTTT
CASSLRSATNEKLFF
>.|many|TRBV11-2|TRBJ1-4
TGTGCCAGCAGCTTAGGTGGGCAGTATAATGAAAAACTGTTTTTT
CASSLGGQYNEKLFF
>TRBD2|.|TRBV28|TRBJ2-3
TGTGCCAGCAGCCGGGGACTAGCGGGGGGTAGCACAGATACGCAGTATTTT
CASSRGLAGGSTDTQYF
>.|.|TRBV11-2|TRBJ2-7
TGTGCCAGCAGCAGTCAGCCGGTACATATGGACGAGCAGTACTTC
CASSSQPVHMDEQYF
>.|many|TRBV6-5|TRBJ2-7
TGTGCCAGCAGTACCTTGGGTGAGCAGTACTTC
CASSTLGEQYF
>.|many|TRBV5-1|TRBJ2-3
TGCGCCAGCAGCCGGCGGACTGGCACAGATACGCAGTATTTT
CASSRRTGTDTQYF
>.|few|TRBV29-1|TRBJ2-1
TGCAGCGCTACGGACTCGATCGGAGGGCAGTTCTTC
CSATDSIGGQFF